Each of the 21 T cell receptor beta chains below was sequenced from the same sample in a study of OX40 agonist ivuxolimab in advanced cancers. The data were produced by immunoSEQ multiplex PCR, yet TCRdb's version contains in-frame clones alone and is incomplete. The sample carries tens of thousands of clones, 84% recorded once. The material sequenced was CD4+ or CD8+ T cells sorted from blood, taken in a trial of the OX40 agonist ivuxolimab. These receptor sequences come from an adult with an advanced solid tumor such as melanoma, head and neck, liver or kidney cancer.

The chain is built from TRBV6-5 and TRBJ1-5; 7 bases agree with TRBD1. Germline V CDR1 and CDR2: MNHEY, SVGAGI. The V and J ends lost 6 bases and 7 bases, in that order; junction bases with no gene match: 3. The length of the CDR3 is 12 residues. CDR3 sequence: CASRRQGQPQHF. The CDR3 DNA is TGTGCCAGCAGACGACAGGGCCAGCCCCAGCATTTT.

J is TRBJ1-2 and V is TRBV28; 8 bases line up with TRBD1. This CDR3 contains 14 residues. The germline gives CDR1 MDHEN, CDR2 SYDVKM. V shed 3 bases, J shed 7 bases, and the junction held 7 bases outside the gene matches. CDR3 residues: CASSLGRGLVGYTF. CDR3 nucleotide sequence: TGTGCCAGCAGTTTGGGCAGGGGGCTAGTTGGCTACACCTTC.

This clone has a single count. This chain uses TRBV5-6 with TRBJ1-2, with TRBD1 as a possible D gene (5 bases). In germline, CDR1 is SGHDT, CDR2 YYEEEE. The V and J ends lost 6 bases and 7 bases respectively, with 22 bases between them. The CDR3 consists of 15 residues. Written as DNA, the CDR3 is TGTGCCAGCACCGGGACCCACTATCTCAATATTGGCTACACCTTC. Encoded protein: CASTGTHYLNIGYTF. The full variable domain, in which reference TRBV5-6 and TRBJ1-2 provide the parts outside the CDR3, is DAGVTQSPTHLIKTRGQQVTLRCSPKSGHDTVSWYQQALGQGPQFIFQYYEEEERQRGNFPDRFSGHQFPNYSSELNVNALLLGDSALYLCASTGTHYLNIGYTFGSGTRLTVV.

The CDR3 sequence is CASSQGDLTYNEQFF. CDR3 nucleotide sequence: TGTGCCAGCAGCCAAGGCGACCTTACCTACAATGAGCAGTTCTTC. V and J are TRBV14 and TRBJ2-1, with D hard to call. This CDR3 has 15 residues. Trimming removed 1 base from V and 2 bases from J, with 9 bases in between. Looked up from germline, CDR1 is SGHDN and CDR2 is FVKESK.

The chain recombines TRBV7-9 with TRBJ1-2; the D is unclear. This CDR3 is built from 14 residues. The V end lost 4 bases, the J end lost 3 bases, and 12 bases lay between the germline ends. CDR1 is SEHNR and CDR2 is FQNEAQ in the germline V gene (reference sequence). In nucleotides, the CDR3 is TGTGCCAGCAGCTCCCCCGCCCACTACTATGGCTACACCTTC. As protein: CASSSPAHYYGYTF. Using reference TRBV7-9 and TRBJ1-2 for the parts outside the CDR3, the full variable domain is DTGVSQNPRHKITKRGQNVTFRCDPISEHNRLYWYRQTLGQGPEFLTYFQNEAQLEKSRLLSDRFSAERPKGSFSTLEIQRTEQGDSAMYLCASSSPAHYYGYTFGSGTRLTVV.

This clone was picked up a small number of times. The same CDR3 arises from other DNA sequences in this sample as well. The chain combines TRBV30 with TRBJ1-2, with a tentative D call TRBD1 (6 bases). The CDR3 sequence is 13 residues long. CDR1 is GTSNPN and CDR2 is SVGIG in the germline V gene (reference sequence). V lost 5 bases, J lost 5 bases, and 15 bases lay in between. The CDR3 DNA reads as TGTGCCTGGTCCCCCGGACAGTCATATGGCTACACCTTC. Encoded protein: CAWSPGQSYGYTF.

The DNA of the CDR3 is TGTGCCAGCAGTATGACTAGGGCCCCGTACGAGCAGTACTTC. It encodes CASSMTRAPYEQYF. The rearrangement links TRBV6-5 to TRBJ2-7; weak D call: TRBD2 (6 bases). CDR3 size: 14 residues. The V gene lost 5 bases and the J gene lost 4 bases, with 15 bases spanning the gap. The germline V gene has CDR1 MNHEY and CDR2 SVGAGI.

The genes are TRBV5-8 and TRBJ2-7; D gene unclear. Trimming shortened V by 1 base and J by 2 bases, and 13 bases separated the two germline ends. The CDR3 runs to 15 residues. CDR1 is SGHTS and CDR2 is YDEGEE in the germline V gene. The CDR3 nucleotides are TGTGCCAGCAGCTTGAAGTGGGGTCAAACCTACGAGCAGTACTTC. Its protein is CASSLKWGQTYEQYF. Supplemented by reference TRBV5-8 and TRBJ2-7, the full variable domain reads EAGVTQSPTHLIKTRGQQATLRCSPISGHTSVYWYQQALGLGLQFLLWYDEGEERNRGNFPPRFSGRQFPNYSSELNVNALELEDSALYLCASSLKWGQTYEQYFGPGTRLTVT.

This chain connects TRBV7-6 to TRBJ1-4; D possibly corresponds to TRBD1 (6 bases). The germline V and J ends were trimmed by 2 bases and 5 bases, with 18 bases remaining between them. This CDR3 has 17 amino acids. The germline CDR1 and CDR2 sequences are SGHVS and FNYEAQ. This chain's CDR3 is CASSLLGMGQGNEKLFF. CDR3 DNA: TGTGCCAGCAGCTTACTGGGGATGGGGCAGGGGAATGAAAAACTGTTTTTT.

This chain joins TRBV19 and TRBJ2-6; D may match TRBD1 or TRBD2 (5 bases each). Germline CDR1 is LNHDA and CDR2 is SQIVND (reference sequence). V lost 1 base, J lost 4 bases, and 8 bases lay in between. This CDR3 region has 15 residues. The CDR3 spells CASSIGGVGANVLTF. The CDR3 nucleotides are TGTGCCAGTAGTATAGGAGGGGTCGGGGCCAACGTCCTGACTTTC.

The chain joins TRBV6-1 to TRBJ2-1, with 11 bases fitting TRBD2. V dropped 2 bases and J dropped 8; count of bases not matched to a gene: 5. CDR1 and CDR2 from the germline V gene are MNHNS and SASEGT. The CDR3 is 15 amino acids. CDR3 sequence reads: CASSESLAGGYEQFF. In DNA, the CDR3 is TGTGCCAGCAGTGAAAGCCTAGCGGGAGGCTATGAGCAGTTCTTC.

In its sample, this clone was seen a few times. The chain combines TRBV2 with TRBJ1-2; 8 bases fit TRBD1. The length of the CDR3 is 13 residues. V trimming: 6 bases; J trimming: 5 bases; junction bases outside the gene matches: 5. From germline, CDR1 is SNHLY and CDR2 FYNNEI. The CDR3 DNA reads TGTGCCAGCAGAGGGACAGGCCCTTATGGCTACACCTTC. Translation gives CASRGTGPYGYTF.

The rearrangement joins TRBV11-2 to TRBJ1-4; the match to TRBD1 covers 7 bases. In germline, CDR1 is SGHAT, CDR2 FQNNGV. V gave up 3 bases and J gave up 5 bases; unmatched junction bases: 6. The CDR3 is 15 residues long. The CDR3 bases are TGTGCCAGCAGCTTTACAGGGGCCAAAAATGAAAAACTGTTTTTT. Its translation: CASSFTGAKNEKLFF.

This sequence joins TRBV11-2 and TRBJ2-5, with no clear D. Germline CDR1 is SGHAT and CDR2 is FQNNGV. The V and J ends lost 5 bases and 4 bases respectively, with 17 bases between them. This CDR3 comprises 15 residues. The CDR3 loop reads CASSPMALGGETQYF. The CDR3 coding sequence is TGTGCCAGCAGCCCCATGGCCCTGGGCGGAGAGACCCAGTACTTC.

The chain has TRBV5-8 and TRBJ2-5; a possible D gene is TRBD1 (6 bases). V lost 2 bases to trimming and J lost 4 bases, with 18 bases between them. The CDR3 is 16 residues long. The germline V gene has CDR1 SGHTS and CDR2 YDEGEE. The CDR3 DNA is TGTGCCAGCAGCTTCCCACTCCACAGGGCCGGAGAGACCCAGTACTTC. Protein sequence: CASSFPLHRAGETQYF. Supplemented by reference TRBV5-8 and TRBJ2-5, the full variable domain reads EAGVTQSPTHLIKTRGQQATLRCSPISGHTSVYWYQQALGLGLQFLLWYDEGEERNRGNFPPRFSGRQFPNYSSELNVNALELEDSALYLCASSFPLHRAGETQYFGPGTRLLVL.

The V and J genes are TRBV28 and TRBJ1-2; 7 bases agree with TRBD1. The CDR3 has 17 amino acids. Germline V gene lookup returns CDR1 MDHEN and CDR2 SYDVKM. V lost 5 bases, J lost 0 bases, and 12 bases stayed unmatched. The CDR3 DNA follows: TGTGCCAGCAGTGTGGTGACAGGGAGAGACTCTAACTATGGCTACACCTTC. Translation: CASSVVTGRDSNYGYTF.

The chain uses TRBV6-5 and TRBJ1-1; tentative D call: TRBD1 (5 bases). Germline CDR1 MNHEY, CDR2 SVGAGI. The length of the CDR3 is 14 residues. Trimming left V 0 bases short and J 5 bases short, with 10 bases between. This chain's CDR3 is CASSYSKRTTEAFF. The DNA of the CDR3 is TGTGCCAGCAGTTACTCGAAGCGGACAACTGAAGCTTTCTTT.

The chain links TRBV5-1 to TRBJ1-1; D is undetermined. The CDR3 has 16 amino acids. V lost 1 base to trimming and J lost 10 bases, with 23 bases between them. The germline CDR1 and CDR2 sequences are SGHRS and YFSETQ. The CDR3 reads CASSLKEAAGSLGAFF. The CDR3 DNA reads TGCGCCAGCAGCTTGAAGGAAGCGGCCGGGTCGTTGGGAGCTTTCTTT.

This chain links TRBV2 with TRBJ2-7; 11 positions match TRBD2. CDR1 and CDR2 (germline): SNHLY, FYNNEI. After removal of 6 bases from V and 0 bases from J, the junction contained 1 base not matched to a gene. The CDR3 has 14 residues. As DNA, the CDR3 is TGTGCCAGCAGGACTAGCGGGAACTCCTACGAGCAGTACGTC. The encoded protein is CASRTSGNSYEQYV.

The rearrangement links TRBV5-1 to TRBJ1-3; D is possibly TRBD1 (5 bases). V dropped 0 bases and J dropped 3 bases, with 7 bases sitting between them. CDR3 size: 14 residues. Germline lookup yields CDR1 SGHRS and CDR2 YFSETQ. The CDR3 DNA reads TGCGCCAGCAGCTTGGGTACAGGTGGAAACACCATATATTTT. Translating gives CASSLGTGGNTIYF.

The V gene is TRBV13, the J gene TRBJ1-1; 9 nucleotides line up with TRBD1. Looked up from germline, CDR1 is PRHDT and CDR2 is FYEKMQ (reference sequence). The CDR3 is 15 residues long. J gave up 4 bases and V 5 bases, and 8 bases lay outside the gene matches. The CDR3 region is CASSTRQGVITEAFF. In DNA form, the CDR3 reads TGTGCCAGCAGCACCCGACAGGGGGTAATCACTGAAGCTTTCTTT.